One and the same sample provided the 15 T cell receptor beta chains below, sequenced in a study of cytotoxic CD8 clonotypes in ibrutinib-treated CLL. Assay: immunoSEQ multiplex PCR; the TCRdb copy retains only in-frame clones and omits some. The data contain about 130,000 clones, around four fifths of them singletons. Sequenced material: PBMCs, taken after 24 months of ibrutinib treatment. These receptors were collected from a human donor with chronic lymphocytic leukemia.

The chain combines TRBV11-3 with TRBJ2-3; D perhaps matches TRBD1 (5 bases). Deletions cut 5 bases from V and 0 bases from J, with 15 bases between. The CDR3 is 16 residues long. The germline CDR1 and CDR2 sequences are SGHNT and YENEEA. The CDR3 region has the DNA TGTGCCAGCAGCAACCGACAGAATCCTAGCACAGATACGCAGTATTTT. Amino acid sequence: CASSNRQNPSTDTQYF.

This rearrangement joins TRBV28 to TRBJ2-1; D is possibly TRBD1 or TRBD2 (5 bases each). This CDR3 has 15 amino acids. The V end was cut by 5 bases, the J end by 8 bases, with 19 bases between. Germline CDR1 MDHEN, CDR2 SYDVKM. CDR3 bases: TGTGCCAGCAGTGGGGCCGGGACGCCCCGGGATGAGCAGTTCTTC. It codes for CASSGAGTPRDEQFF.

The V call is TRBV13, the J call TRBJ1-6, with D possibly TRBD1 on 6 matching bases. Trimming took off 6 bases at V and 7 bases at J, with 10 bases between the two ends. Per germline, CDR1 PRHDT and CDR2 FYEKMQ (reference sequence). The CDR3 runs to 13 residues. Here the CDR3 DNA reads TGTGCCAGCAGTCAAACAGGGAATTCACCCCTCCACTTT. It translates to CASSQTGNSPLHF.

J is TRBJ2-4 and V is TRBV6-1; TRBD1 matches 9 bases. The CDR3 length is 15 residues. Per the germline V gene, CDR1 is MNHNS and CDR2 is SASEGT. The trim removed 6 bases at V and 1 base at J, leaving 4 bases unmatched. The CDR3 is CASRRTGEAKNIQYF. The CDR3, as DNA: TGTGCCAGCAGAAGGACAGGGGAGGCCAAAAACATTCAGTACTTC.

The chain joins TRBV30 to TRBJ1-1; 11 nucleotides match TRBD1. Trimming removed 0 bases from V and 4 bases from J; junction bases left unmatched: 4. Germline V lookup: CDR1 GTSNPN, CDR2 SVGIG (reference sequence). The CDR3 is 15 amino acids. The CDR3: CAWSVAGTGGTEAFF. As DNA, the CDR3 is TGTGCCTGGAGTGTGGCTGGGACAGGGGGCACTGAAGCTTTCTTT.

The V call is TRBV28, the J call TRBJ1-2, with TRBD1 identical over 8 bases. The V segment lost 6 bases and the J segment 3 bases; nucleotides outside the gene matches: 18. In germline, CDR1 is MDHEN, CDR2 SYDVKM. The CDR3 extends over 18 amino acids. The CDR3 DNA reads TGTGCCAGCAGAGGTCCCGTTATATCCGGACAGGGATACTATGGCTACACCTTC. Translation: CASRGPVISGQGYYGYTF.

The chain has TRBV5-1 and TRBJ2-5; possible D gene TRBD2, 6 bases. With 6 bases removed from V and 2 bases from J, the gap between germline ends came to 14 bases. In germline, CDR1 is SGHRS, CDR2 YFSETQ. The CDR3 is made up of 14 amino acids. CDR3 DNA sequence: TGCGCCAGCACCTCCGGGGGAAGTCAAGAGACCCAGTACTTC. Translating gives CASTSGGSQETQYF.

The chain is built from TRBV7-2 and TRBJ2-7; 9 nucleotides line up with TRBD2. Trimming removed 5 bases from V and 1 base from J; junction bases left unmatched: 3. Looked up from germline, CDR1 is SGHTA and CDR2 is FQGNSA. The CDR3 is 14 amino acids. The DNA of the CDR3 is TGTGCCAGCAGCGCCAGCGGGGGGTCCTACGAGCAGTACTTC. This codes for CASSASGGSYEQYF.

This clone came up a few times. V gene TRBV30 combines with J gene TRBJ1-3; D is perhaps TRBD1 (5 bases). The CDR3 is 16 residues long. Germline V gene data show CDR1 as GTSNPN and CDR2 as SVGIG (reference sequence). With 6 bases removed from V and 2 bases from J, the gap between germline ends came to 20 bases. CDR3 loop: CACLPTGRDTGNTIYF. The CDR3 DNA is TGTGCCTGTTTACCCACGGGCAGGGATACTGGAAACACCATATATTTT.

This rearrangement joins TRBV30 to TRBJ2-7; D is unresolved. The CDR3 has 12 amino acids. The germline CDR1 and CDR2 sequences are GTSNPN and SVGIG (reference sequence). V was shortened by 5 bases and J by 2 bases, with 10 bases between the two germline ends. CDR3 DNA sequence: TGTGCCTGGGATGGCGGACCCTACGAGCAGTACTTC. The encoded protein is CAWDGGPYEQYF.

The V and J genes are TRBV2 and TRBJ2-2; D is unclear. This CDR3 is 14 amino acids long. V lost 6 bases and J lost 2, with 10 bases in between. From germline, CDR1 is SNHLY and CDR2 FYNNEI. The CDR3 nucleotides read TGTGCCAGCAGCTATTTGCCTAACACCGGGGAGCTGTTTTTT. Translating gives CASSYLPNTGELFF.

J is TRBJ1-6 and V is TRBV4-2, with D unclear. The V end was cut by 0 bases, the J end by 9 bases, with 6 bases between. CDR3 size: 13 residues. Germline CDR1 reads LGHNA; CDR2 reads YNFKEQ. The chain's CDR3 is CASSQEQSSPLHF. Written as DNA, the CDR3 is TGTGCCAGCAGCCAAGAACAATCTTCACCCCTCCACTTT.

In DNA form, the CDR3 reads TGTGCCAGCAGCGTAGCCGGGGGGGGCCCCGGGGAGCTGTTTTTT. It is translated as CASSVAGGGPGELFF. This chain joins TRBV9 and TRBJ2-2, with TRBD2 identical over 8 bases. Losses at the gene ends were 0 bases for V and 6 bases for J; bases not matched to a gene: 4. CDR1 SGDLS and CDR2 YYNGEE come from the germline V gene. The CDR3 is 15 residues long.

The V gene is TRBV6-5, the J gene TRBJ1-5, with D possibly being TRBD1 (5 bases). The germline gives CDR1 MNHEY, CDR2 SVGAGI. Trimming cost V 2 bases and J 3 bases, with 11 bases left between them. The CDR3 has 15 residues. In nucleotides, the CDR3 is TGTGCCAGCAGTTACGAAGCAGGGTTCAATCAGCCCCAGCATTTT. Protein: CASSYEAGFNQPQHF.

The chain recombines TRBV6-6 with TRBJ1-2; no reliable D call. This CDR3 region has 13 residues. V lost 6 bases and J lost 4, with 12 bases in between. The germline gives CDR1 MNHNY, CDR2 SVGAGI (reference sequence). CDR3 in DNA: TGTGCCAGCAGCCGAGACAAGAGCTATGGCTACACCTTC. Translated, it gives CASSRDKSYGYTF.